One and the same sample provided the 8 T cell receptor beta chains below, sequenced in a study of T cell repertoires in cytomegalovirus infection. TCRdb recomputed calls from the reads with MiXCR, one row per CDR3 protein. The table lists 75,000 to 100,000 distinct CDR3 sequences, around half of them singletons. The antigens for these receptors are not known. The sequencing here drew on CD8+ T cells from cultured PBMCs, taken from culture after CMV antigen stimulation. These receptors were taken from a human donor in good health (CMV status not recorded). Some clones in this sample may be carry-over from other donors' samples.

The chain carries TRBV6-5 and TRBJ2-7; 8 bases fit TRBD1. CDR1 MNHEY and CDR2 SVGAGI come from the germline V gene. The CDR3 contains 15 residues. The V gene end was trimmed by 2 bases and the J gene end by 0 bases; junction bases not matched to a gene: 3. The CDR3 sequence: CASSYRDRSSYEQYF. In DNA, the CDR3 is TGTGCCAGCAGTTACCGGGACAGGAGCTCCTACGAGCAGTACTTC.

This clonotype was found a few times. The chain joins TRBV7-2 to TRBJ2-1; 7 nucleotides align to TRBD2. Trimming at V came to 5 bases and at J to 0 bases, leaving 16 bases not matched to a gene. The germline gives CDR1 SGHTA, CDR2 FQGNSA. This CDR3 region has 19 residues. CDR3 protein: CASSAPRAGRTSSYNEQFF. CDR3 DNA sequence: TGTGCCAGCAGCGCCCCAAGGGCGGGGCGGACTAGCTCCTACAATGAGCAGTTCTTC.

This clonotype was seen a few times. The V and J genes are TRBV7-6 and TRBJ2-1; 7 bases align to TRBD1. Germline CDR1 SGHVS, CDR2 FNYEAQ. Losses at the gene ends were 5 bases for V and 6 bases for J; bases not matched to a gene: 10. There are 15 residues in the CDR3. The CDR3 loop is CASSPGTAPLNEQFF. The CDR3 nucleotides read TGTGCCAGCAGCCCCGGGACAGCTCCCCTCAATGAGCAGTTCTTC.

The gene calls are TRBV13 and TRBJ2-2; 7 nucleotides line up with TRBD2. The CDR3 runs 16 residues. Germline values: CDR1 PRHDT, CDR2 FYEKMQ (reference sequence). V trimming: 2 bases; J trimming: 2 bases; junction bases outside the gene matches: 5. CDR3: CASSLMSSGNTGELFF. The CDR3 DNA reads TGTGCCAGCAGCTTAATGTCTAGCGGCAACACCGGGGAGCTGTTTTTT.

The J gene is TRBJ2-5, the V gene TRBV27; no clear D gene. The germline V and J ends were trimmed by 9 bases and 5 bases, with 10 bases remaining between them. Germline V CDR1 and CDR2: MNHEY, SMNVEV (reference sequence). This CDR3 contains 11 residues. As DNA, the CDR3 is TGTGCCAGTAGAACGGATGAGACCCAGTACTTC. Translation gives CASRTDETQYF.

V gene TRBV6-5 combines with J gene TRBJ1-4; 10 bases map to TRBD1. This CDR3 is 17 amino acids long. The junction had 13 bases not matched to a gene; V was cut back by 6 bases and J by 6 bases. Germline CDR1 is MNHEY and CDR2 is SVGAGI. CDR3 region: CASRHRDRGLFDEKLFF. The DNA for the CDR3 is TGTGCCAGCAGGCACCGGGACAGGGGACTTTTCGATGAAAAACTGTTTTTT.

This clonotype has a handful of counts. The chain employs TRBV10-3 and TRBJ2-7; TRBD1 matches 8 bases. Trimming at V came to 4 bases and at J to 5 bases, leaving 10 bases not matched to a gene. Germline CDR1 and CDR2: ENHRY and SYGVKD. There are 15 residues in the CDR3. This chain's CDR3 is CAISGVSRGPDEQYF. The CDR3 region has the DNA TGTGCCATCAGTGGTGTGTCCAGGGGGCCCGACGAGCAGTACTTC.

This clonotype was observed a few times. DNA for the CDR3: TGCGCCAGCAGCCAAGAGGAGGGTCGGCCCTACGAGCAGTACTTC. Translating it yields CASSQEEGRPYEQYF. V and J are TRBV4-1 and TRBJ2-7, with TRBD2 as a possible D gene (6 bases). Germline V lookup: CDR1 MGHRA, CDR2 YSYEKL. V gave up 0 bases and J gave up 2 bases, with 11 bases separating them. There are 15 residues in the CDR3.